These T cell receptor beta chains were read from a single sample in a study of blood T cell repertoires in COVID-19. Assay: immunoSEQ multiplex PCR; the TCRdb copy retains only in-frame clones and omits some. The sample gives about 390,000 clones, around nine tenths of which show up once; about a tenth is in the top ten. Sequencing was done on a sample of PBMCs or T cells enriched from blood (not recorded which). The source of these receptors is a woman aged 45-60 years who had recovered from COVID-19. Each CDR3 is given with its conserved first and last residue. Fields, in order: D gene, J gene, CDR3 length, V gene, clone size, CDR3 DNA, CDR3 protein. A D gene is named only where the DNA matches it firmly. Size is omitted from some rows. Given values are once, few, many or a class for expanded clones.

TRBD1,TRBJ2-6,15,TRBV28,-,TGTGCCAGCAGAGTGACAGGGGCCGGGGCCAACGTCCTGACTTTC,CASRVTGAGANVLTF
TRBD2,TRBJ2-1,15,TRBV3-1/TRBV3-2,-,TGTGCCAGCAGCCCCGGGGTAGCGGGGGACAATGAGCAGTTCTTC,CASSPGVAGDNEQFF
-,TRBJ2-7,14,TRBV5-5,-,TGTGCCAGCAGTCGTATGACAGGTCCCTACGAGCAGTACTTC,CASSRMTGPYEQYF
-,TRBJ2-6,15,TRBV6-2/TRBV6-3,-,TGTGCCAGCAGCTCAGGGGTGGGTGGGGCCAACGTCCTGACTTTC,CASSSGVGGANVLTF
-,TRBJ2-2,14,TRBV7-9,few,TGTGCCAGCAGTCCCGACACGAACACCGGGGAGCTGTTTTTT,CASSPDTNTGELFF
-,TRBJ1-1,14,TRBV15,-,TGTGCCACCAGCGGACCGTTCGAGGGCACTGAAGCTTTCTTT,CATSGPFEGTEAFF
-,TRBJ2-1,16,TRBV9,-,TGTGCCAGCAGCTCAGAGGGTGATGTCTCCTACAATGAGCAGTTCTTC,CASSSEGDVSYNEQFF
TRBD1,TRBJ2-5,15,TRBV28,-,TGTGCCAGCAGCCACCCTGGGACAGCTCAAGAGACCCAGTACTTC,CASSHPGTAQETQYF
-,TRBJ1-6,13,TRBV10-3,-,TGTGCCATCAAGGGGGAGGGAGACTCACCCCTCCACTTT,CAIKGEGDSPLHF
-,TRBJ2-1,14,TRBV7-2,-,TGTGCCAGCAGCTTAGACGCGGCAGCCTTTGAGCAGTTCTTC,CASSLDAAAFEQFF
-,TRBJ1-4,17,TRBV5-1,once,TGCGCCAGCAGCTTGGACGGGCAGGGGCCCGCTAATGAAAAACTGTTTTTT,CASSLDGQGPANEKLFF
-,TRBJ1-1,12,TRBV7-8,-,TGTGCCAGCAGCCTGCGAGCTGGTGAAGCTTTCTTT,CASSLRAGEAFF
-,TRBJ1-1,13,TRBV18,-,TGTGCCAGCTCACCCCGGGAGAACACTGAAGCTTTCTTT,CASSPRENTEAFF
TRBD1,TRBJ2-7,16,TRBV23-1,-,TGCGCCAGCGAGACGGGGTTGCAGGGGGCACCCTACGAGCAGTACTTC,CASETGLQGAPYEQYF
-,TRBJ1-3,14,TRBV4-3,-,TGCGCCAGCAGCCAAGATTACAGTGGAAACACCATATATTTT,CASSQDYSGNTIYF
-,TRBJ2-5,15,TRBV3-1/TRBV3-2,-,TGTGCCAGCAGCCTAAACCGGGACACTTCGTTGACCCAGTACTTC,CASSLNRDTSLTQYF
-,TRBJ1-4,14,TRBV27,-,TGTGCCAGCAGTTTAAACAGGGTGGGAGAAAAACTGTTTTTT,CASSLNRVGEKLFF
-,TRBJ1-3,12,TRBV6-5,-,TGTGCCTGCGGGGCTCGTGGAAACACCATATATTTT,CACGARGNTIYF
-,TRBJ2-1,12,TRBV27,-,TGTGCCAGCAGTCCCTGGAGGGGTGAGCAGTTCTTC,CASSPWRGEQFF
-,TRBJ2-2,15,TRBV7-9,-,TGTGCCAGCAGCTTAATGGGAGGCTATACCGGGGAGCTGTTTTTT,CASSLMGGYTGELFF
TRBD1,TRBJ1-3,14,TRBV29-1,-,TGCAGCGCCACGGGACAGGGGACGGGAAACACCATATATTTT,CSATGQGTGNTIYF
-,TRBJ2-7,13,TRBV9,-,TGTGCCAGCAGCCCCCATAGCACCTACGAGCAGTACTTC,CASSPHSTYEQYF
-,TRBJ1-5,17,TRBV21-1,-,TGTGCCAGAACACGATCCCGGACAGGGAGTAGGAATCAGCCCCAGCATTTT,CARTRSRTGSRNQPQHF
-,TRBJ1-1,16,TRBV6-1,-,TGTGCCAGCAGTGATACAGGAATCTACGACTCCACTGAAGCTTTCTTT,CASSDTGIYDSTEAFF
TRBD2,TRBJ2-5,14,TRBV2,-,TGTGCCAGCAGGCGGACTAGCGGGGTGGAGACCCAGTACTTC,CASRRTSGVETQYF
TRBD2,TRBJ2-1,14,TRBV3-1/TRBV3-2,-,TGTGCCAGCAGCCACCTAGCTAGCGGGAGAGAGCAGTTCTTC,CASSHLASGREQFF
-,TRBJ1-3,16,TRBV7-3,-,TGTGCCAGCAGCTTAAGCCCGGGGTCGTCTGGAAACACCATATATTTT,CASSLSPGSSGNTIYF
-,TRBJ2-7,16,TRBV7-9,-,TGTGCCAGCAACCGGGACACAAACCCAAGCTCCTACGAGCAGTACTTC,CASNRDTNPSSYEQYF
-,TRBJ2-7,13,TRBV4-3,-,TGCGCCAGCAGCCGGTCGCAGGGCTACGAGCAGTACTTC,CASSRSQGYEQYF
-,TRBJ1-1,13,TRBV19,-,TGTGCCAGTAGCCGTATAATGAACACTGAAGCTTTCTTT,CASSRIMNTEAFF
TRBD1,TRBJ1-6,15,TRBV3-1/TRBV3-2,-,TGTGCCAGCAGCCCCCGGGACAGGGGGCTGGAGGCCCTCCACTTT,CASSPRDRGLEALHF